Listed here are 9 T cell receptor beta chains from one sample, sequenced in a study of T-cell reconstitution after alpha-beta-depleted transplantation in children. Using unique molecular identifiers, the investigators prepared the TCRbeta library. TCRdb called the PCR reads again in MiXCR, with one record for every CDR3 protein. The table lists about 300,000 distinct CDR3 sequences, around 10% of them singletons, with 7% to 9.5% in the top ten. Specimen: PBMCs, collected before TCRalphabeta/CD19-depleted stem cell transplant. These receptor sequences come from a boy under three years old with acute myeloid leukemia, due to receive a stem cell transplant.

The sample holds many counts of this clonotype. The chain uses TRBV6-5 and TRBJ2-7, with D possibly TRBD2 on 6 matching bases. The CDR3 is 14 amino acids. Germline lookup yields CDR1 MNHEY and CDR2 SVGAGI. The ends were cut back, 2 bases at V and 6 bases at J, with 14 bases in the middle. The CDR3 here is CASSYIGGTAEQYF. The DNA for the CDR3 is TGTGCCAGCAGTTACATCGGGGGAACGGCCGAGCAGTACTTC.

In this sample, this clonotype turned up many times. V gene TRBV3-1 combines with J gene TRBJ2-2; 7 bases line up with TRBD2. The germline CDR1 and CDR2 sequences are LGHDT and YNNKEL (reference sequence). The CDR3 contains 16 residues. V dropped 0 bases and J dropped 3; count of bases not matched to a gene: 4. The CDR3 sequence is CASSQDGGEYTGELFF. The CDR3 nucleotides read TGTGCCAGCAGCCAAGATGGGGGGGAGTACACCGGGGAGCTGTTTTTT.

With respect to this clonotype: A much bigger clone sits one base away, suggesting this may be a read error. The CDR3 loop reads CASGSTGSTGELFF. As DNA, the CDR3 is TGTGCCAGCGGTTCAACGGGGAGCACCGGGGAGCTGTTTTTT. The rearrangement links TRBV28 to TRBJ2-2; the D gene is possibly TRBD2 (5 bases). The CDR3 is 14 amino acids. Trimming shortened V by 8 bases and J by 4 bases, and 14 bases separated the two germline ends. Germline lookup yields CDR1 MDHEN and CDR2 SYDVKM. Combining the CDR3 with reference TRBV28 and TRBJ2-2 gives the whole variable domain DVKVTQSSRYLVKRTGEKVFLECVQDMDHENMFWYRQDPGLGLRLIYFSYDVKMKEKGDIPEGYSVSREKKERFSLILESASTNQTSMYLCASGSTGSTGELFFGEGSRLTVL.

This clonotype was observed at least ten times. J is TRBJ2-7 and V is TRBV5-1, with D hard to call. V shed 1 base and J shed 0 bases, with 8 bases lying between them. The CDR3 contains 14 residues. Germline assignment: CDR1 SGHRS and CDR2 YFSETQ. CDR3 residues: CASSLMRNSYEQYF. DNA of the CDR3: TGCGCCAGCAGCTTGATGCGGAACTCCTACGAGCAGTACTTC.

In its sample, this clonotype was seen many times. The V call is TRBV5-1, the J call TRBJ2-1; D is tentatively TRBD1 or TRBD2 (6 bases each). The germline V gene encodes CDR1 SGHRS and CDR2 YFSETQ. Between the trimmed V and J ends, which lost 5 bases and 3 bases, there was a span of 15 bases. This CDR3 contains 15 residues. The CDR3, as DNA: TGCGCCAGCAGACTCGGGGGCAGGTTCTACAATGAGCAGTTCTTC. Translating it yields CASRLGGRFYNEQFF.

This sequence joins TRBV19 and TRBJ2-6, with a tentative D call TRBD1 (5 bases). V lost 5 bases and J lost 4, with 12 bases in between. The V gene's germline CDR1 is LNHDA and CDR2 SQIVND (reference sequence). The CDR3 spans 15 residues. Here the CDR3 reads CASSLTVLGANVLTF. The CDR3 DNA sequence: TGTGCCAGTAGTTTGACAGTCCTCGGGGCCAACGTCCTGACTTTC.

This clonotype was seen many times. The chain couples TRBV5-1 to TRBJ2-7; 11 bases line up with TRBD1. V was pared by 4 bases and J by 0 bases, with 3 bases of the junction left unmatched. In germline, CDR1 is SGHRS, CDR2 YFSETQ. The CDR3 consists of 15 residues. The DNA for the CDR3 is TGCGCCAGCAGCCTGGGGACAGGGGGCTCCTACGAGCAGTACTTC. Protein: CASSLGTGGSYEQYF.

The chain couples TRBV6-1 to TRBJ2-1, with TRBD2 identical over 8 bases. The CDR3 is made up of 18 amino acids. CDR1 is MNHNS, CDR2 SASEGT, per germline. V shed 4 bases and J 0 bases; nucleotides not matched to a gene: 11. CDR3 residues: CASSVRAGGPSSYNEQFF. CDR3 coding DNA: TGTGCCAGCAGTGTAAGGGCGGGGGGCCCCAGCTCCTACAATGAGCAGTTCTTC.

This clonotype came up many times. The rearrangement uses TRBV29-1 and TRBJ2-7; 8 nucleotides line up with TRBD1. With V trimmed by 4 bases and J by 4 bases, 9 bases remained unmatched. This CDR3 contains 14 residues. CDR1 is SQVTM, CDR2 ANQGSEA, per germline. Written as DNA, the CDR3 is TGCAGCGTTGTTCGGACAGGGACATTATACGAGCAGTACTTC. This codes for CSVVRTGTLYEQYF.